These 9 T cell receptor beta chains were all obtained from the same sample, sequenced in a study of CD8+ T cells in alopecia areata. Treatment of the sample: oral pan-JAK inhibitor, 5-10 mg twice daily. As the sequencing template, cDNA was produced by extracting RNA and reverse transcribing it. Here immunoSEQ multiplex PCR was the method, and the copy in TCRdb shows in-frame clones only, minus some. Among fewer than 250,000 clones listed, around two fifths were seen once. The material was CD4+ T cells sorted from blood, obtained around week 34, from a patient treated with tofacitinib. Every receptor here comes from a human donor with alopecia areata.

J is TRBJ1-2 and V is TRBV5-1; TRBD1 agrees at 7 bases. J was trimmed by 2 bases and V by 3 bases; bases with no gene match: 16. Germline-derived CDR1 and CDR2 are SGHRS and YFSETQ. This CDR3 contains 18 residues. For the CDR3, the DNA is TGCGCCAGCAGCTGGACTCCCGGGACAGCTGGGTGGAACTATGGCTACACCTTC. The encoded protein is CASSWTPGTAGWNYGYTF.

This clone was observed once. V gene TRBV30 combines with J gene TRBJ2-7; no firm D call. From germline, CDR1 is GTSNPN and CDR2 SVGIG (reference sequence). This CDR3 has 11 residues. V was shortened by 3 bases and J by 5 bases, with 8 bases between the two germline ends. The CDR3 is CAWSFADEQYF. As DNA, the CDR3 is TGTGCCTGGAGCTTTGCGGACGAGCAGTACTTC.

This clone was recorded a few times. The gene calls are TRBV7-8 and TRBJ1-1, with a possible D match to TRBD1 (5 bases). In germline, CDR1 is SGHVS, CDR2 FQNEAQ. This CDR3 is built from 13 residues. V lost 5 bases to trimming and J lost 5 bases, with 12 bases between them. CDR3 nucleotide sequence: TGTGCCAGCAGCCGGGACTCGCGGACTGAAGCTTTCTTT. This gives the protein CASSRDSRTEAFF.

This clone was recorded a few times. The chain employs TRBV7-9 and TRBJ1-4; TRBD1 agrees at 7 bases. The CDR3 sequence is 12 residues long. CDR1 is SEHNR, CDR2 FQNEAQ, per germline (reference sequence). CDR3 bases: TGTGCGTCCCGACAGGGTGGCGAAAAACTGTTTTTT. Translated, it gives CASRQGGEKLFF. Variable domain in full (rest from reference TRBV7-9 and TRBJ1-4): DTGVSQNPRHKITKRGQNVTFRCDPISEHNRLYWYRQTLGQGPEFLTYFQNEAQLEKSRLLSDRFSAERPKGSFSTLEIQRTEQGDSAMYLCASRQGGEKLFFGSGTQLSVL.

A few counts support this clone. This chain connects TRBV6-1 to TRBJ2-4; D may be TRBD1 (6 bases). Germline V gene data show CDR1 as MNHNS and CDR2 as SASEGT. The CDR3 has 17 amino acids. Trimming cost V 4 bases and J 2 bases, with 18 bases left between them. The CDR3 nucleotides are TGTGCCAGCAGTGTTACAGGGTCCCGGAGGTCCAAAAACATTCAGTACTTC. Translated: CASSVTGSRRSKNIQYF.

This chain joins TRBV5-1 and TRBJ2-7, with TRBD1 as a possible D gene (5 bases). V was clipped by 2 bases and J by 0 bases, with 9 bases between them. This CDR3 contains 14 residues. The germline CDR1 and CDR2 sequences are SGHRS and YFSETQ. Written as DNA, the CDR3 is TGCGCCAGCAGCTTCCAGACAGACTCCTACGAGCAGTACTTC. It translates to CASSFQTDSYEQYF.

The genes are TRBV30 and TRBJ1-6, with 11 bases that match TRBD1. V trimming: 5 bases; J trimming: 13 bases; junction bases outside the gene matches: 4. The CDR3 covers 12 residues. Per the germline V gene, CDR1 is GTSNPN and CDR2 is SVGIG (reference sequence). Here the CDR3 reads CAWGTGGAPLHF. The DNA of the CDR3 is TGTGCCTGGGGGACAGGGGGAGCCCCCCTCCACTTT. Using reference TRBV30 and TRBJ1-6 for the parts outside the CDR3, the full variable domain is SQTIHQWPATLVQPVGSPLSLECTVEGTSNPNLYWYRQAAGRGLQLLFYSVGIGQISSEVPQNLSASRPQDRQFILSSKKLLLSDSGFYLCAWGTGGAPLHFGNGTRLTVT.

This chain links TRBV7-2 with TRBJ2-5; 8 nucleotides align to TRBD2. This CDR3 contains 14 residues. Germline V lookup: CDR1 SGHTA, CDR2 FQGNSA. V trimming: 2 bases; J trimming: 2 bases; junction bases outside the gene matches: 1. Written as DNA, the CDR3 is TGTGCCAGCAGCTTAACTAGCGGACAAGAGACCCAGTACTTC. It encodes CASSLTSGQETQYF.

The chain joins TRBV27 to TRBJ2-5, with D possibly matching TRBD2 (6 bases). Germline loops: CDR1 MNHEY, CDR2 SMNVEV (reference sequence). The CDR3 runs 16 residues. The germline V and J ends were trimmed by 0 bases and 5 bases, with 16 bases remaining between them. Written as DNA, the CDR3 is TGTGCCAGCAGTTTATCCCCCGAACTAGCAAGGGAGACCCAGTACTTC. This encodes CASSLSPELARETQYF.